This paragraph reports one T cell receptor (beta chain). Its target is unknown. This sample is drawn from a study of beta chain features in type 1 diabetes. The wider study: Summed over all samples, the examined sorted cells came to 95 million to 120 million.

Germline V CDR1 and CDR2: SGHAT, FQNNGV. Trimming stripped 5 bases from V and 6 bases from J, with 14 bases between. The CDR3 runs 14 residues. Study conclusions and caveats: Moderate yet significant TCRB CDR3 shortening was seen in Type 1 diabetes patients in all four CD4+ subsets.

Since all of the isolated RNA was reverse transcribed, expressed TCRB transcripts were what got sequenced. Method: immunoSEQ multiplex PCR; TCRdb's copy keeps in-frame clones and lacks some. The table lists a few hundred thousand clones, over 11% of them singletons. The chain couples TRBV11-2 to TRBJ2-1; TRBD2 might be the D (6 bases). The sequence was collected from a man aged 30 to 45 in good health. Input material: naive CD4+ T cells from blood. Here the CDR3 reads CASSPWGVGNEQFF. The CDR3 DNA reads TGTGCCAGCAGCCCCTGGGGGGTCGGCAATGAGCAGTTCTTC.